This is a list of T cell receptor beta chains from one sample in a study of T cell changes during pregnancy in multiple sclerosis. Only in-frame clones appear in the TCRdb table, and some are missing; sequencing was by immunoSEQ multiplex PCR. Of just under 45,000 clones in the sample, about 95% were seen once. This specimen was peripheral blood, taken in the second trimester of pregnancy. The receptors here all came from a female donor with multiple sclerosis, enrolled in a pregnancy study. CDR3s include the opening cysteine and the closing phenylalanine or tryptophan. The D gene is left open where the match is weak. Not every row has a clone size; where given, it reads once, few, many or a size class.

d_gene	v_gene	abundance	j_gene	CDR3aa	CDR3nt
TRBD1	TRBV28	-	TRBJ1-4	CASSYRGDNEKLFF	TGTGCCAGCAGTTACAGGGGAGACAATGAAAAACTGTTTTTT
TRBD2	TRBV5-1	-	TRBJ2-5	CASSIARGGGETQYF	TGCGCCAGCAGCATCGCTCGGGGGGGCGGGGAGACCCAGTACTTC
-	TRBV6-4	-	TRBJ2-1	CASSDRMSSYNEQFF	TGTGCCAGCAGTGACCGCATGAGCTCCTACAATGAGCAGTTCTTC
TRBD1	TRBV6-5	-	TRBJ1-2	CASSYGQGRRGYTF	TGTGCCAGCAGTTACGGACAGGGTCGGCGCGGCTACACCTTC
TRBD2	TRBV9	few	TRBJ2-2	CASSISGSGTGELFF	TGTGCCAGCAGCATTAGCGGGAGCGGGACCGGGGAGCTGTTTTTT
-	TRBV9	-	TRBJ1-4	CASSVGGSNEKLFF	TGTGCCAGCAGCGTGGGGGGGTCTAATGAAAAACTGTTTTTT
TRBD1	TRBV7-9	-	TRBJ1-2	CASSPIQGAHGYTF	TGTGCCAGCAGCCCAATTCAGGGGGCGCATGGCTACACCTTC
TRBD2	TRBV2	-	TRBJ2-5	CASSPGGLVRETQYF	TGTGCCAGCAGCCCCGGAGGACTAGTTCGAGAGACCCAGTACTTC
-	TRBV6-5	-	TRBJ1-1	CASQPAWGPEAFF	TGTGCCAGCCAACCAGCTTGGGGGCCTGAAGCTTTCTTT
-	TRBV28	-	TRBJ2-7	CASSLTGSEQYF	TGTGCCAGCAGTTTGACGGGGAGCGAGCAGTACTTC
-	TRBV28	-	TRBJ1-5	CASNVGRANQPQHF	TGTGCCAGCAACGTAGGCAGGGCGAATCAGCCCCAGCATTTT
TRBD2	TRBV7-6	-	TRBJ2-3	CASSLVEAGGHRDTQYF	TGTGCCAGCAGCTTAGTAGAAGCGGGGGGGCACCGAGATACGCAGTATTTT
TRBD1	TRBV27	-	TRBJ1-2	CASSFSGQGGYGYTF	TGTGCCAGCAGTTTTTCCGGACAGGGTGGCTATGGCTACACCTTC
TRBD2	TRBV11-2	-	TRBJ2-3	CASSFRSGAPTDTQYF	TGTGCCAGCAGCTTTCGGAGCGGGGCTCCCACAGATACGCAGTATTTT
TRBD2	TRBV7-8	-	TRBJ2-2	CASSLFLAGGFSNTGELFF	TGTGCCAGCAGCTTATTCCTAGCGGGGGGTTTTTCGAACACCGGGGAGCTGTTTTTT
-	TRBV30	once	TRBJ2-4	CAWTPWARGATIQYF	TGTGCCTGGACCCCTTGGGCGCGGGGCGCAACTATTCAGTACTTC
TRBD2	TRBV5-1	once	TRBJ2-1	CASSLSGTSSANEQFF	TGCGCCAGCAGCCTTTCCGGGACTAGTAGCGCCAATGAGCAGTTCTTC
-	TRBV19	-	TRBJ2-1	CASSIDGGFEQFF	TGTGCCAGTAGTATAGACGGGGGTTTTGAGCAGTTCTTC
-	TRBV9	-	TRBJ2-1	CASSARSTSPEQFF	TGTGCCAGCAGCGCCCGATCGACTAGTCCTGAGCAGTTCTTC
TRBD1	TRBV28	-	TRBJ1-5	CASSPSGTGYNQPQHF	TGTGCCAGCAGCCCGAGTGGGACAGGCTACAATCAGCCCCAGCATTTT
-	TRBV19	-	TRBJ1-1	CASNGGLTEAFF	TGTGCCTCGAACGGGGGGCTCACTGAAGCTTTCTTT
TRBD1	TRBV9	-	TRBJ1-3	CASSLTGQSSGNTIYF	TGTGCCAGCAGCCTTACGGGACAGAGCTCTGGAAACACCATATATTTT
-	TRBV4-2	-	TRBJ1-5	CASSGNRDSNQPQHF	TGTGCCAGCAGCGGAAACAGGGATAGCAATCAGCCCCAGCATTTT
-	TRBV7-9	-	TRBJ1-3	CASRRSGTPDSGNTIYF	TGTGCCAGCAGGCGTTCCGGGACACCGGACTCTGGAAACACCATATATTTT
-	TRBV27	-	TRBJ2-7	CASSRSRGYEQYF	TGTGCCAGCAGCAGGTCACGGGGCTACGAGCAGTACTTC
-	TRBV5-8	-	TRBJ1-2	CASSLEGQDAYGYTF	TGTGCCAGCAGCTTGGAGGGACAAGACGCCTATGGCTACACCTTC
TRBD1	TRBV4-2	-	TRBJ2-3	CASSARSRQGVYDTQYF	TGTGCCAGCAGCGCTAGATCGAGACAGGGGGTCTATGATACGCAGTATTTT
TRBD1	TRBV18	-	TRBJ2-5	CASSPPTGTGGSKTQYF	TGTGCCAGCTCACCACCAACGGGGACAGGGGGCTCAAAGACCCAGTACTTC
-	TRBV10-1	-	TRBJ1-4	CASSQGRTTNEKLFF	TGCGCCAGCAGTCAGGGGAGAACAACTAATGAAAAACTGTTTTTT
-	TRBV7-9	-	TRBJ2-2	CASSFIPLDRLNTGELFF	TGTGCCAGCAGCTTCATACCCCTAGACAGGTTGAACACCGGGGAGCTGTTTTTT
TRBD2	TRBV27	-	TRBJ2-1	CASNIPAGGPGNEQFF	TGTGCCAGCAATATCCCCGCGGGAGGGCCGGGAAATGAGCAGTTCTTC
-	TRBV27	once	TRBJ2-7	CASGAVPTDEQYF	TGTGCCAGCGGGGCCGTCCCCACTGACGAGCAGTACTTC
-	TRBV4-1	-	TRBJ1-2	CASSQGQGPGYTF	TGCGCCAGCAGCCAAGGGCAGGGGCCTGGCTACACCTTC
-	TRBV5-6	-	TRBJ1-1	CASSPLRVNTEAFF	TGTGCCAGCAGCCCCCTACGGGTGAACACTGAAGCTTTCTTT
-	TRBV6-6	few	TRBJ1-5	CASRKRQHNQPQHF	TGTGCCAGCCGGAAACGACAGCACAATCAGCCCCAGCATTTT
-	TRBV5-4	-	TRBJ2-5	CASSLTGTPWEETQYF	TGTGCCAGCAGCCTAACCGGGACACCGTGGGAAGAGACCCAGTACTTC
TRBD1	TRBV7-3	-	TRBJ2-5	CASSKTGVGETQYF	TGTGCCAGCAGCAAAACAGGGGTAGGCGAGACCCAGTACTTC
TRBD1	TRBV7-3	-	TRBJ2-7	CASSLGQGAYEQYF	TGTGCCAGCAGCCTGGGACAGGGGGCCTACGAGCAGTACTTC
-	TRBV5-1	-	TRBJ1-3	CASSLSPGVGVLGNTIYF	TGCGCCAGCAGCCTTTCACCAGGAGTGGGAGTTCTTGGAAACACCATATATTTT
TRBD1	TRBV6-5	once	TRBJ2-7	CASSKGGYYEQYF	TGTGCCAGCTCTAAAGGGGGCTACTACGAGCAGTACTTC
TRBD2	TRBV5-4	-	TRBJ2-7	CASSLGTSGVGEQYF	TGTGCCAGCAGCTTAGGGACTAGCGGGGTGGGCGAGCAGTACTTC
TRBD2	TRBV4-1	-	TRBJ2-1	CASSQRGLADEQFF	TGCGCCAGCAGCCAACGGGGACTAGCAGATGAGCAGTTCTTC
TRBD2	TRBV10-1	-	TRBJ2-1	CASRSAGGASYNEQFF	TGCGCCAGCAGATCTGCGGGGGGGGCGTCCTACAATGAGCAGTTCTTC
TRBD2	TRBV5-1	once	TRBJ2-7	CASSLAGTSGSTEQYF	TGCGCCAGCAGCTTGGCCGGGACTAGCGGGAGTACCGAGCAGTACTTC
-	TRBV11-2	-	TRBJ2-1	CASSLGDLTGLKQFF	TGTGCCAGCAGCTTAGGAGACCTAACAGGGTTAAAACAGTTCTTC
-	TRBV6-1	-	TRBJ2-5	CASRETGRETQYF	TGTGCCAGCAGGGAGACAGGGAGGGAGACCCAGTACTTC
-	TRBV5-1	-	TRBJ1-5	CASSLGTGNQPQHF	TGCGCCAGCAGCTTGGGGACAGGCAATCAGCCCCAGCATTTT
-	TRBV7-2	-	TRBJ1-6	CASSLGGNDSPLHF	TGTGCCAGCAGCTTGGGAGGGAATGATTCACCCCTCCACTTT